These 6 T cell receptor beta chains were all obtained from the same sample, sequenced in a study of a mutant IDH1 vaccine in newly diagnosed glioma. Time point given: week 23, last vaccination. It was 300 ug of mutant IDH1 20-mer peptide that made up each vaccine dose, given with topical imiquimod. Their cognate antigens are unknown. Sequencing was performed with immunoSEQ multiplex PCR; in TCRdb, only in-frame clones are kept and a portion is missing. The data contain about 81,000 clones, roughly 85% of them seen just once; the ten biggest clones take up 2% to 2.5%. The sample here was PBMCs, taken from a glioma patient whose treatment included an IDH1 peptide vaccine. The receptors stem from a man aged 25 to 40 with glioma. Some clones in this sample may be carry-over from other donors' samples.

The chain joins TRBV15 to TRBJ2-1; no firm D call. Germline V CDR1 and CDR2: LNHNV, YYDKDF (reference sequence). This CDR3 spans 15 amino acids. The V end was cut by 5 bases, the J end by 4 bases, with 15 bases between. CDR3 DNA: TGTGCCACCAGCCCAAGTCTCGGCGGTTACAATGAGCAGTTCTTC. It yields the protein CATSPSLGGYNEQFF.

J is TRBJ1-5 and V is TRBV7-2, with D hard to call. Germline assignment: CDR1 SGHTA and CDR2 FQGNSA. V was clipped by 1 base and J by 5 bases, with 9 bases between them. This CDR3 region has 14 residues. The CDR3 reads CASSLDLTDQPQHF. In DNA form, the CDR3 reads TGTGCCAGCAGCTTAGACCTTACGGATCAGCCCCAGCATTTT.

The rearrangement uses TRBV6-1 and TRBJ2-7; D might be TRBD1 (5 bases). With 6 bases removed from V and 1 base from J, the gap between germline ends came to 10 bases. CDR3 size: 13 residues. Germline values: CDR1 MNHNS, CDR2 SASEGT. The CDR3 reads CASRGVESYEQYF. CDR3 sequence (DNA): TGTGCCAGCAGAGGGGTGGAATCCTACGAGCAGTACTTC.

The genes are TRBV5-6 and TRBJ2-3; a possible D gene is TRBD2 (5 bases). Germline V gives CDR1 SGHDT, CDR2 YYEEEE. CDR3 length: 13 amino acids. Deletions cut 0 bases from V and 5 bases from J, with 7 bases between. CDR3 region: CASSLAGIDTQYF. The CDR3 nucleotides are TGTGCCAGCAGCTTGGCCGGGATAGATACGCAGTATTTT.

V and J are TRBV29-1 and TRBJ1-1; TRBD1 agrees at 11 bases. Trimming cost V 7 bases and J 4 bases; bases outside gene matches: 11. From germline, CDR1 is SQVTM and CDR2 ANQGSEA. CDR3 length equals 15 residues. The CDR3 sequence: CSAVMGQGVPTEAFF. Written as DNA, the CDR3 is TGCAGCGCCGTGATGGGACAGGGGGTTCCCACTGAAGCTTTCTTT.

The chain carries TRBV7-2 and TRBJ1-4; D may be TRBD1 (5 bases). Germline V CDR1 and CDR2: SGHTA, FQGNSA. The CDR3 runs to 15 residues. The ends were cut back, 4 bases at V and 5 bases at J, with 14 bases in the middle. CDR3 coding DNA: TGTGCCAGCAGCTCCTCGGGACGGCAGAATGAAAAACTGTTTTTT. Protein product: CASSSSGRQNEKLFF. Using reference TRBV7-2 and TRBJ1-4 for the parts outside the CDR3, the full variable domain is GAGVSQSPSNKVTEKGKDVELRCDPISGHTALYWYRQSLGQGLEFLIYFQGNSAPDKSGLPSDRFSAERTGGSVSTLTIQRTQQEDSAVYLCASSSSGRQNEKLFFGSGTQLSVL.